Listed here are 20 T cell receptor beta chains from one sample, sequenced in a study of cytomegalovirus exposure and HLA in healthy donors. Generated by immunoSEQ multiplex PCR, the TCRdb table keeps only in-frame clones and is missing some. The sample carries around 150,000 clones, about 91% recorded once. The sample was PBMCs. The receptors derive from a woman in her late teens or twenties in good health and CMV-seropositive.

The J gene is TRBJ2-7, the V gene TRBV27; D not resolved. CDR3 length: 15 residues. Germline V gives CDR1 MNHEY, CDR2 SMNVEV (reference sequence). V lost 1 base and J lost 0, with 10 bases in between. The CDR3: CASSLLPWSSYEQYF. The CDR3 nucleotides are TGTGCCAGCAGTTTATTGCCCTGGAGCTCCTACGAGCAGTACTTC.

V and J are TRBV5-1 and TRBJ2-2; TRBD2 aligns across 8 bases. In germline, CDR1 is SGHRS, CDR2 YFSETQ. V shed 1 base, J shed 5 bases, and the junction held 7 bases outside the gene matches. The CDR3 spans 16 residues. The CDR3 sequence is CASSLQSGSRTGELFF. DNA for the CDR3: TGCGCCAGCAGCTTGCAAAGCGGGAGTAGAACCGGGGAGCTGTTTTTT.

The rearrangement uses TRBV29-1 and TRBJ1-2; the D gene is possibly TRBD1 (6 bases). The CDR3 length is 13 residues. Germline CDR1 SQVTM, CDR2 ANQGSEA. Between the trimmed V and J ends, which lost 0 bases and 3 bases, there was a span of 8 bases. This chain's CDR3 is CSVEDHRDYGYTF. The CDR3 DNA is TGCAGCGTTGAAGATCACAGGGACTATGGCTACACCTTC. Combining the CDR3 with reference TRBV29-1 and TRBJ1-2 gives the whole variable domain SAVISQKPSRDICQRGTSLTIQCQVDSQVTMMFWYRQQPGQSLTLIATANQGSEATYESGFVIDKFPISRPNLTFSTLTVSNMSPEDSSIYLCSVEDHRDYGYTFGSGTRLTVV.

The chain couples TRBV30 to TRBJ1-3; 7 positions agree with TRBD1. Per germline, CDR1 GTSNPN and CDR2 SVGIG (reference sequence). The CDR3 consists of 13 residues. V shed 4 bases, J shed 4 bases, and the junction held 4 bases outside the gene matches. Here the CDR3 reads CAWTTGHGNTIYF. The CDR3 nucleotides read TGTGCCTGGACGACAGGGCACGGAAACACCATATATTTT.

As DNA, the CDR3 is TGTGCCAGCAGTTTAAGGGGGGGCGGCTACACCTTC. Its protein product is CASSLRGGGYTF. The chain is built from TRBV28 and TRBJ1-2; TRBD1 might be the D (6 bases). CDR1 is MDHEN, CDR2 SYDVKM, per germline. Deletions cut 2 bases from V and 8 bases from J, with 9 bases between. The CDR3 has 12 residues.

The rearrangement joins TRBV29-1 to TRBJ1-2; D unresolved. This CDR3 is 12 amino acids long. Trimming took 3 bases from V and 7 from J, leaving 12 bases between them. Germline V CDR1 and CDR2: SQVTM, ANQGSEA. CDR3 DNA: TGCAGCGTTGACCCTCTTACTCCTGGCTACACCTTC. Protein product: CSVDPLTPGYTF. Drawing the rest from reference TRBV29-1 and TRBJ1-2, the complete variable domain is SAVISQKPSRDICQRGTSLTIQCQVDSQVTMMFWYRQQPGQSLTLIATANQGSEATYESGFVIDKFPISRPNLTFSTLTVSNMSPEDSSIYLCSVDPLTPGYTFGSGTRLTVV.

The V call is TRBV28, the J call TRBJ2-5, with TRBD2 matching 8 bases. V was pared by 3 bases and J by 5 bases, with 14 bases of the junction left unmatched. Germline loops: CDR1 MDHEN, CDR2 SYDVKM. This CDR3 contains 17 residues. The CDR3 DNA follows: TGTGCCAGCAGTTTTTGGCCCTCGGGAGGGCGGGAGGAGACCCAGTACTTC. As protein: CASSFWPSGGREETQYF.

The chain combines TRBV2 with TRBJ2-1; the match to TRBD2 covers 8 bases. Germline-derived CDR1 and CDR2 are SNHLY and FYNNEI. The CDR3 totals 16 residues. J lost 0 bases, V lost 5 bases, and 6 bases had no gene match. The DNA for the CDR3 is TGTGCCAGCAGTCGTCTTAGCGGGGCCTCCTACAATGAGCAGTTCTTC. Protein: CASSRLSGASYNEQFF.

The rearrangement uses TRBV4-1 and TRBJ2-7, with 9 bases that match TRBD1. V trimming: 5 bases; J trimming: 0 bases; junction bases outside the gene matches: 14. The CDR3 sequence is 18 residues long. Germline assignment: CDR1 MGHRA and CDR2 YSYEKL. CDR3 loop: CASSYMDRGPMSSYEQYF. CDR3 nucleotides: TGCGCCAGCAGCTACATGGACAGGGGTCCGATGAGCTCCTACGAGCAGTACTTC.

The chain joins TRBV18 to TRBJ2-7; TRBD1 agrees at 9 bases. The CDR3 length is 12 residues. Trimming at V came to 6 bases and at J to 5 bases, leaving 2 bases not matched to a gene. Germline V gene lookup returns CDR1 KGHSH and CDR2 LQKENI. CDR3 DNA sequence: TGTGCCAGCTCTGGGACAGGGAACGAGCAGTACTTC. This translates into CASSGTGNEQYF.

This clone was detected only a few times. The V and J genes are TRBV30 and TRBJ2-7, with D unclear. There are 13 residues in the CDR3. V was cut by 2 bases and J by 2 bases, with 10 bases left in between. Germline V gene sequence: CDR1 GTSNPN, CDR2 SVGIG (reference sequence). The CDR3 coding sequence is TGTGCCTGGAGTCCCCCTACAGCCTACGAGCAGTACTTC. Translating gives CAWSPPTAYEQYF.

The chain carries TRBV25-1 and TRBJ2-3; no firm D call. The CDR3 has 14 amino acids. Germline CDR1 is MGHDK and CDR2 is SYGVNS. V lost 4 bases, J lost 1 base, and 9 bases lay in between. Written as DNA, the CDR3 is TGTGCCAGCAGTGTCATGGGCGGCACAGATACGCAGTATTTT. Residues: CASSVMGGTDTQYF.

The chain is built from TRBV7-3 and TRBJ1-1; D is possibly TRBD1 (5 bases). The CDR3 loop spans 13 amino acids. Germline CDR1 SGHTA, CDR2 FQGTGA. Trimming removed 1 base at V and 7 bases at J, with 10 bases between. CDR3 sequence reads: CASSLIGRGEAFF. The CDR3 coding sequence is TGTGCCAGCAGCTTAATAGGGAGGGGTGAAGCTTTCTTT.

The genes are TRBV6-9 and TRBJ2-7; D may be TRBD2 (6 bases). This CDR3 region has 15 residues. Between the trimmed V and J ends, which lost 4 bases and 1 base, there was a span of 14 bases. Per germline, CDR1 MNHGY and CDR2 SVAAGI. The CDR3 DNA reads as TGTGCCAGCAGTTTAGGTGCGGGACGATCCTACGAGCAGTACTTC. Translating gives CASSLGAGRSYEQYF.

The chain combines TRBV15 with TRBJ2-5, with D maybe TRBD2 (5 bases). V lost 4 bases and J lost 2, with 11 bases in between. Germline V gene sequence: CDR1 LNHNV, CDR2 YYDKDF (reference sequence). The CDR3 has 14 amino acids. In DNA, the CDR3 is TGTGCCACCAGCATTGAGGCGGGTCAAGAGACCCAGTACTTC. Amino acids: CATSIEAGQETQYF. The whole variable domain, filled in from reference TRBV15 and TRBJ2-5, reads DAMVIQNPRYQVTQFGKPVTLSCSQTLNHNVMYWYQQKSSQAPKLLFHYYDKDFNNEADTPDNFQSRRPNTSFCFLDIRSPGLGDTAMYLCATSIEAGQETQYFGPGTRLLVL.

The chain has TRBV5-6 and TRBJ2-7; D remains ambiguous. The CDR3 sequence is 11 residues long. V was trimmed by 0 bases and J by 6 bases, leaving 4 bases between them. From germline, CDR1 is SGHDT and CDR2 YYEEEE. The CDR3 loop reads CASSLDREQYF. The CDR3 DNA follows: TGTGCCAGCAGCTTGGATCGCGAGCAGTACTTC.

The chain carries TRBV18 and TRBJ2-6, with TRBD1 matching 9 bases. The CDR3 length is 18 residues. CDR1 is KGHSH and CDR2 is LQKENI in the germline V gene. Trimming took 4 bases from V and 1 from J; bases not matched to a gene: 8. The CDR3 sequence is CASSQTGTGSSGANVLTF. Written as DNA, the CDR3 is TGTGCCAGCTCACAAACCGGGACAGGGTCTTCTGGGGCCAACGTCCTGACTTTC.

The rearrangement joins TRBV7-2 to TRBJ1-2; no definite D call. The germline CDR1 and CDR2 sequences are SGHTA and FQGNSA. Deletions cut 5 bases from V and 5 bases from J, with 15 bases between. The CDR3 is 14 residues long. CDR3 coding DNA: TGTGCCAGCAGCCCCCTGGGAGGTTCTTATGGCTACACCTTC. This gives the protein CASSPLGGSYGYTF. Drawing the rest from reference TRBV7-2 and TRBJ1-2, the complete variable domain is GAGVSQSPSNKVTEKGKDVELRCDPISGHTALYWYRQSLGQGLEFLIYFQGNSAPDKSGLPSDRFSAERTGGSVSTLTIQRTQQEDSAVYLCASSPLGGSYGYTFGSGTRLTVV.

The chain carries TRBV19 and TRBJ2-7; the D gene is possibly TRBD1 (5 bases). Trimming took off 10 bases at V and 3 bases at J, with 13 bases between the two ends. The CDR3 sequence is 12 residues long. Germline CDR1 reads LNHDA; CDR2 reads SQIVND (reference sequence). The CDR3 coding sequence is TGTGCCACTACCGACAGCGTCTACGAGCAGTACTTC. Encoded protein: CATTDSVYEQYF.

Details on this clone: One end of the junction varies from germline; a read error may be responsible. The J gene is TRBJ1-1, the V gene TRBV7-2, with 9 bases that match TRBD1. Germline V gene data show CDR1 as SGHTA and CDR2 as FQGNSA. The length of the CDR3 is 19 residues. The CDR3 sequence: CASSLAPINRGRRRTEAFF. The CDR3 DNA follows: TGTGCCAGCAGCCTAGCCCCGATAAACAGGGGGCGGAGGAGAACTGAAGCTTTCTTT. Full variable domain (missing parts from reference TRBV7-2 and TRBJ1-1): GAGVSQSPSNKVTEKGKDVELRCDPISGHTALYWYRQSLGQGLEFLIYFQGNSAPDKSGLPSDRFSAERTGGSVSTLTIQRTQQEDSAVYLCASSLAPINRGRRRTEAFFGQGTRLTVV.